The rows below give T cell receptor beta chains drawn from one sample of a study of long-term antiretroviral therapy in people with HIV. Only in-frame clones appear in the TCRdb table, and some are missing; sequencing was by immunoSEQ multiplex PCR. The sample carries some 47,000 clones, about 95% recorded once. Specimen: unsorted PBMCs, collected 3.7 years after starting antiretroviral therapy. Source of these receptors: a woman aged 45 to 65 with HIV. The CDR3 runs from the conserved cysteine through the conserved F or W. D genes are given only for firm matches. Clone size is shown for a subset of rows, as once, few, many or a class of expanded clone.

j_call d_call v_call clone_size cdr3_nt cdr3_aa
TRBJ1-2 TRBD1 TRBV29-1 once TGCAGCGTTGAAGGCGGGACAGGGGTCTACACCTTC CSVEGGTGVYTF
TRBJ1-1 NA TRBV2 once TGTGCCAGCAGCAGGGAGAACACTGAAGCTTTCTTT CASSRENTEAFF
TRBJ2-5 NA TRBV11-2 NA TGTGCCAGCAGCTTGGGGGGCGACAGGGAAGAGACCCAGTACTTC CASSLGGDREETQYF
TRBJ1-1 NA TRBV29-1 NA TGCAGCGTTGACGAAATCACCGGGACAGAAGCTTTCTTT CSVDEITGTEAFF
TRBJ2-5 NA TRBV6-1 NA TGTGCCAGCAGTGAAGCGGAGGAGACCCAGTACTTC CASSEAEETQYF
TRBJ2-5 TRBD1 TRBV14 NA TGTGCCAGCAGCCAAGATTGGCAACAGGGGTTAGAGACCCAGTACTTC CASSQDWQQGLETQYF
TRBJ2-3 NA TRBV7-2 NA TGTGCCAGCAGCTTATCCTCCTTCGACACAGATACGCAGTATTTT CASSLSSFDTDTQYF
TRBJ1-1 NA TRBV7-2 NA TGTGCCAGCAGCTTAATGAAGGCCGAAAAAGCTTTCTTT CASSLMKAEKAFF
TRBJ2-1 NA TRBV11-3 NA TGTGCCAGCAGCTTACGGGACGGACCAGAGAATGAGCAGTTCTTC CASSLRDGPENEQFF
TRBJ1-2 NA TRBV25-1 NA TGTGCCAGCAGTGAATACACGGGGGAGATGAACTATGGCTACACCTTC CASSEYTGEMNYGYTF
TRBJ1-1 NA TRBV6-5 NA TGTGCCAGCAGTTTTGAGGGGAACACTGAAGCTTTCTTT CASSFEGNTEAFF
TRBJ1-2 NA TRBV5-6 NA TGTGCCAGCAGCGTGGAGGGCTATGGCTACACCTTC CASSVEGYGYTF
TRBJ2-7 NA TRBV6-1 NA TGTGCCAGCAGTGAGAGATGGGGTGGAGGTGAGCAGTACTTC CASSERWGGGEQYF
TRBJ2-3 TRBD2 TRBV11-3 NA TGTGCCAGCAGCTTCGGCGGGGGGGAAAACACAGATACGCAGTATTTT CASSFGGGENTDTQYF
TRBJ1-2 NA TRBV9 NA TGTGCCAGCAGCGTAGGTAGGGAGAGTGGCTACACCTTC CASSVGRESGYTF
TRBJ2-7 NA TRBV11-3 NA TGTGCCAGCAGCTACCCCAGCTCCTACGAGCAGTACTTC CASSYPSSYEQYF
TRBJ2-7 NA TRBV27 NA TGTGCCAGCAGTCCCCTTACAGGTCAAAGGGCTTTCTACGAGCAGTACTTC CASSPLTGQRAFYEQYF
TRBJ1-1 NA TRBV6-1 NA TGTGCCAGCAGTACCGGACTCATTGACACTGAAGCTTTCTTT CASSTGLIDTEAFF
TRBJ2-7 NA TRBV9 NA TGTGCCAGCAGCGTAGACGGTCGGAACGAGCAGTACTTC CASSVDGRNEQYF
TRBJ2-3 TRBD2 TRBV11-2 NA TGTGCCAGCAGCGGGACTAGCGGGGGGTGGGAGGTGGATACGCAGTATTTT CASSGTSGGWEVDTQYF
TRBJ2-2 TRBD2 TRBV6-5 NA TGTGCCAGCAGTTACTGGGGACTAGCGAACACCGGGGAGCTGTTTTTT CASSYWGLANTGELFF
TRBJ2-5 NA TRBV5-4 once TGTGCCAGCAGCTCACACGACCAAGAGACCCAGTACTTC CASSSHDQETQYF
TRBJ1-2 NA TRBV30 NA TGTGCCTGGAACCTTGACAGCTATGGCTACACCTTC CAWNLDSYGYTF
TRBJ1-4 NA TRBV11-2 NA TGTGCCAGCAGCCCCCACGGGGGCGAGTCAACTAATGAAAAACTGTTTTTT CASSPHGGESTNEKLFF
TRBJ2-5 NA TRBV7-3 NA TGTGCCAGCAGCTCCTCCAACAGCCAAGAGACCCAGTACTTC CASSSSNSQETQYF
TRBJ2-7 NA TRBV7-2 NA TGTGCCAGCAGCTCTGCAGTGGAGCAGTACTTC CASSSAVEQYF
TRBJ2-7 TRBD1 TRBV4-1 NA TGCGCCAGCAGCCAAGCCAGGGGGACCTACGAGCAGTACTTC CASSQARGTYEQYF
TRBJ1-1 NA TRBV27 NA TGTGCCAGCAGTTGGCGGCGGGTTGACACTGAAGCTTTCTTT CASSWRRVDTEAFF
TRBJ1-1 NA TRBV6-5 NA TGTGCCAGCAGGCCCGAGGGGACCACTGAAGCTTTCTTT CASRPEGTTEAFF
TRBJ2-1 TRBD1 TRBV27 NA TGTGCCAGCAGTTGGGGACAGTACAATGAGCAGTTCTTC CASSWGQYNEQFF
TRBJ1-1 NA TRBV5-6 NA TGTGCCAGCAGCCATCCAGGCGTTACTGAAGCTTTCTTT CASSHPGVTEAFF
TRBJ2-3 TRBD1 TRBV2 NA TGTGCCAGCAATCAAGACAGGGCTCGCACAGATACGCAGTATTTT CASNQDRARTDTQYF
TRBJ1-1 NA TRBV27 NA TGTGCCAGCAGTTCGGGGTCGAACACTGAAGCTTTCTTT CASSSGSNTEAFF
TRBJ2-1 NA TRBV10-2 NA TGCGCCAGCAGTGTTCAGGACGGACTACTTTACAATGAGCAGTTCTTC CASSVQDGLLYNEQFF
TRBJ1-6 TRBD1 TRBV7-2 NA TGTGCCAGCAGCGACCAGACAGGGCCGGTTTCACCCCTCCACTTT CASSDQTGPVSPLHF
TRBJ1-2 TRBD1 TRBV6-5 NA TGTGCCAGCAGCTTGGGACAGGGAGGACGGTATGGCTACACCTTC CASSLGQGGRYGYTF
TRBJ2-5 TRBD1 TRBV5-1 NA TGCGCCAGCAGCTTGGGACAGGGTGGCCGGTACCAAGAGACCCAGTACTTC CASSLGQGGRYQETQYF
TRBJ1-1 NA TRBV7-9 NA TGTGCCAGCAGCTTACTTGAGGAACAAGCTTTCTTT CASSLLEEQAFF
TRBJ1-6 NA TRBV18 once TGTGCCAGCTCACCGACAGCGTATAATTCACCCCTCCACTTT CASSPTAYNSPLHF
TRBJ1-1 NA TRBV6-1 NA TGTGCCAGTGCAAAGGAGAGAAACACTGAAGCTTTCTTT CASAKERNTEAFF
TRBJ1-1 NA TRBV9 NA TGTGCCAGCAGCGTAGGCGGACTCATGAACACTGAAGCTTTCTTT CASSVGGLMNTEAFF
TRBJ1-1 TRBD1 TRBV4-3 NA TGCGCCAGCAGCCAAGTTCGGGACAGCACCTGGAACACTGAAGCTTTCTTT CASSQVRDSTWNTEAFF
TRBJ1-3 NA TRBV4-2 NA TGTGCCAGCAGCCAAGCTGGCTCAAGCGTTGGGGGAAACACCATATATTTT CASSQAGSSVGGNTIYF
TRBJ1-5 NA TRBV6-1 NA TGTGCCAGCAGTGAAGCAAGAAACGGGGGCTCCCCACCCCAGCATTTT CASSEARNGGSPPQHF
TRBJ2-3 TRBD2 TRBV9 NA TGTGCCAGCAGCGTACGGGACTACGGCACAGATACGCAGTATTTT CASSVRDYGTDTQYF
TRBJ1-2 NA TRBV6-6 NA TGTGCCAGCAGGGGTCTTAACTATGGCTACACCTTC CASRGLNYGYTF
TRBJ2-3 NA TRBV5-1 NA TGCGCCAGCAGCCTGATCGGACTAGATACGCAGTATTTT CASSLIGLDTQYF
TRBJ2-1 TRBD2 TRBV4-1 NA TGCGCCAGCAGCCGGGGGGCTAGCGGGGGTAATGAGCAGTTCTTC CASSRGASGGNEQFF
TRBJ2-2 TRBD2 TRBV9 NA TGTGCCAGCAGCGTAGAAGAGGAGGGACTAGCGGGGCCCTCCGGGGAGCTGTTTTTT CASSVEEEGLAGPSGELFF
TRBJ2-7 TRBD1 TRBV5-1 NA TGCGCCAGCAGCTTGGGTGGGACAGGGAACTACGAGCAGTACTTC CASSLGGTGNYEQYF
TRBJ1-4 NA TRBV19 NA TGTGCCAGTAGTGCCTTGACGCCAGCTACTAATGAAAAACTGTTTTTT CASSALTPATNEKLFF
TRBJ2-3 NA TRBV23-1 NA TGCGCCAGCAGTCAACGATGCGGGACGCAGTATTTT CASSQRCGTQYF
TRBJ2-7 TRBD1 TRBV10-3 NA TGTGCCATCAGTGAGGCAGGGGGTTCCATCCGCTCCTACGAGCAGTACTTC CAISEAGGSIRSYEQYF
TRBJ2-3 NA TRBV7-2 NA TGTGCCAGCAGCTTAGCGACGGCCACAGATACGCAGTATTTT CASSLATATDTQYF
TRBJ1-5 NA TRBV9 NA TGTGCCAGCAGCGTAGAAGAAGATCAGCCCCAGCATTTT CASSVEEDQPQHF
TRBJ2-1 TRBD1 TRBV11-3 NA TGTGCCAGCAGCTTAGGACAGGGCGCCTACAATGAGCAGTTCTTC CASSLGQGAYNEQFF
TRBJ2-2 TRBD1 TRBV6-1 NA TGTGCCAGCAGAGGGGGCAACACCGGGGAGCTGTTTTTT CASRGGNTGELFF
TRBJ2-7 NA TRBV9 NA TGTGCCAGCAGCGTAGAACAAGGGGGTTACGAGCAGTACTTC CASSVEQGGYEQYF
TRBJ2-3 TRBD2 TRBV7-2 NA TGTGCCAGCAGGGTAGCGGGGGGCCAAGATACGCAGTATTTT CASRVAGGQDTQYF
TRBJ1-1 NA TRBV30 NA TGTGCCTGGGAGCAGGGCGGCACTGAAGCTTTCTTT CAWEQGGTEAFF